These T cell receptor beta chains were read from a single sample in a study of blood T cells in healthy people across ages. TCRdb reanalysed the 5' RACE reads using MiXCR and keeps one entry per CDR3 protein. The profile covers 1.5 million to 2 million distinct CDR3 sequences, with roughly 27% appearing a single time and more than 6% taken by the ten largest. The sample consisted of blood. These receptors came from a woman in her thirties in good health. Both conserved end residues are part of each CDR3. Fields, in order: D gene, clone size, V gene, J gene, CDR3 protein, CDR3 DNA. The D gene is left open where the match is weak. Size is stated for part of the rows, as once, few or many counts, or as a class when the clone is expanded.

d_gene: TRBD1
abundance: .
v_gene: TRBV20-1
j_gene: TRBJ2-5
CDR3aa: CSARENRGSQETQYF
CDR3nt: TGCAGTGCTAGAGAGAACAGGGGTTCCCAAGAGACCCAGTACTTC

d_gene: TRBD1
abundance: many
v_gene: TRBV7-9
j_gene: TRBJ2-7
CDR3aa: CASSSWTGTTYEQYF
CDR3nt: TGTGCCAGCAGCTCCTGGACAGGAACTACCTACGAGCAGTACTTC

d_gene: .
abundance: many
v_gene: TRBV29-1
j_gene: TRBJ2-7
CDR3aa: CSTPGLFGTTPGRQYF
CDR3nt: TGCAGCACCCCGGGCCTCTTTGGGACCACCCCAGGACGGCAGTACTTC

d_gene: TRBD2
abundance: few
v_gene: TRBV7-9
j_gene: TRBJ2-1
CDR3aa: CASSLGVLAGDEQFF
CDR3nt: TGTGCCAGCAGCTTAGGGGTGTTAGCGGGAGATGAGCAGTTCTTC

d_gene: .
abundance: many
v_gene: TRBV9
j_gene: TRBJ2-7
CDR3aa: CASSGAGGNEQYF
CDR3nt: TGTGCCAGCAGCGGAGCCGGGGGAAACGAGCAGTACTTC

d_gene: .
abundance: .
v_gene: TRBV2
j_gene: TRBJ2-7
CDR3aa: CASSTQSYEQYF
CDR3nt: TGTGCCAGCAGCACCCAGTCCTACGAGCAGTACTTC

d_gene: .
abundance: few
v_gene: TRBV3-1
j_gene: TRBJ1-1
CDR3aa: CASSQDLVKAFF
CDR3nt: TGTGCCAGCAGCCAAGATTTAGTCAAAGCTTTCTTT

d_gene: .
abundance: .
v_gene: TRBV20-1
j_gene: TRBJ2-7
CDR3aa: CSAIGRAYNEQYF
CDR3nt: TGCAGTGCTATCGGGCGGGCCTACAATGAGCAGTACTTC

d_gene: .
abundance: .
v_gene: TRBV18
j_gene: TRBJ2-5
CDR3aa: CASSPLPQGGGETQYF
CDR3nt: TGTGCCAGCTCACCACTGCCGCAGGGAGGTGGAGAGACCCAGTACTTC

d_gene: .
abundance: .
v_gene: TRBV2
j_gene: TRBJ2-5
CDR3aa: CASSEGEGQETQYF
CDR3nt: TGTGCCAGCAGTGAAGGGGAAGGTCAAGAGACCCAGTACTTC

d_gene: TRBD2
abundance: few
v_gene: TRBV7-2
j_gene: TRBJ2-1
CDR3aa: CASILLAGGAYNEQFF
CDR3nt: TGTGCCAGCATCCTACTAGCGGGAGGGGCGTACAATGAGCAGTTCTTC

d_gene: .
abundance: .
v_gene: TRBV7-2
j_gene: TRBJ1-6
CDR3aa: CASSWTQSSYNSPLHF
CDR3nt: TGTGCCAGCAGCTGGACCCAGAGCTCCTATAATTCACCCCTCCACTTT

d_gene: .
abundance: few
v_gene: TRBV7-2
j_gene: TRBJ2-7
CDR3aa: CASSLLIGEQYF
CDR3nt: TGTGCCAGCAGCTTGCTTATAGGCGAGCAGTACTTC

d_gene: .
abundance: few
v_gene: TRBV11-2
j_gene: TRBJ1-5
CDR3aa: CASSFEGPQHF
CDR3nt: TGTGCCAGCAGCTTTGAGGGGCCCCAGCATTTT

d_gene: .
abundance: .
v_gene: TRBV7-2
j_gene: TRBJ2-3
CDR3aa: CASSLGPYTDTQYF
CDR3nt: TGTGCCAGCAGCTTAGGGCCTTACACAGATACGCAGTATTTT

d_gene: TRBD1
abundance: .
v_gene: TRBV6-6
j_gene: TRBJ2-1
CDR3aa: CASSSPGQGRSEQFF
CDR3nt: TGTGCCAGCAGTTCCCCGGGACAGGGTAGGTCTGAGCAGTTCTTC

d_gene: .
abundance: few
v_gene: TRBV6-5
j_gene: TRBJ2-7
CDR3aa: CASSRGAHEQYF
CDR3nt: TGTGCCAGCAGTCGGGGGGCTCACGAGCAGTACTTC

d_gene: .
abundance: .
v_gene: TRBV4-1
j_gene: TRBJ2-7
CDR3aa: CASSQEWASYEQYF
CDR3nt: TGCGCCAGCAGCCAAGAGTGGGCTTCCTACGAGCAGTACTTC

d_gene: TRBD2
abundance: .
v_gene: TRBV20-1
j_gene: TRBJ2-1
CDR3aa: CSAFPFGSGGSSYNEQFF
CDR3nt: TGCAGTGCTTTCCCTTTTGGGAGCGGGGGGAGCTCCTACAATGAGCAGTTCTTC

d_gene: .
abundance: .
v_gene: TRBV15
j_gene: TRBJ1-4
CDR3aa: CASSRVLGAGKEKLFF
CDR3nt: TGTGCCAGCAGCAGGGTCCTGGGAGCAGGGAAGGAAAAACTGTTTTTT

d_gene: .
abundance: few
v_gene: TRBV7-2
j_gene: TRBJ2-4
CDR3aa: CASSLRARIEGDIQYF
CDR3nt: TGTGCCAGCAGCTTAAGGGCTCGCATCGAGGGGGACATTCAGTACTTC

d_gene: .
abundance: .
v_gene: TRBV7-2
j_gene: TRBJ1-6
CDR3aa: CASSLDRTDNNSPLHF
CDR3nt: TGTGCCAGCAGCTTAGACCGGACAGATAATAATTCACCCCTCCACTTT

d_gene: TRBD2
abundance: .
v_gene: TRBV10-3
j_gene: TRBJ2-1
CDR3aa: CAIGEGAAGRGNEQFF
CDR3nt: TGTGCCATCGGGGAAGGAGCAGCGGGGAGGGGAAATGAGCAGTTCTTC